These T cell receptor beta chains were read from a single sample in a study of T cells in Graves' hyperthyroidism and ophthalmopathy. TCRdb reanalysed the multiplex PCR reads using MiXCR and keeps one entry per CDR3 protein. This table holds roughly 500,000 distinct CDR3 sequences, approximately 49% found once. Material for sequencing was peripheral blood or thyroid tissue (not recorded which). The receptors were gathered from an adult woman with Graves' disease, either hyperthyroidism or ophthalmopathy (not recorded which). Each CDR3 is given with its conserved first and last residue. D genes are given only for firm matches. The size of a clone is reported for some rows only, either as once, few or many, or as a class for expanded clones.

TRBJ2-5 | TRBD1 | - | TRBV10-3 | CAISESGGVGYQETQYF | TGTGCCATCAGTGAGTCAGGGGGCGTCGGGTACCAAGAGACCCAGTACTTC
TRBJ2-7 | TRBD1 | - | TRBV5-1 | CASSDGTGGEQYF | TGCGCCAGCAGCGATGGGACAGGGGGCGAGCAGTACTTC
TRBJ1-6 | TRBD1 | - | TRBV7-8 | CASSRPTGEAPLHF | TGTGCCAGCAGCCGACCGACAGGGGAAGCACCCCTCCACTTT
TRBJ1-1 | - | many | TRBV9 | CASSVVAGKTEAFF | TGTGCCAGCAGCGTAGTTGCAGGGAAGACTGAAGCTTTCTTT
TRBJ2-6 | TRBD2 | few | TRBV28 | CATRLAGASGANVLTF | TGTGCCACTCGACTAGCGGGAGCGAGTGGGGCCAACGTCCTGACTTTC
TRBJ2-6 | - | - | TRBV19 | CASGGGSGANVLTF | TGTGCCAGTGGGGGAGGCTCTGGGGCCAACGTCCTGACTTTC
TRBJ1-5 | - | many | TRBV20-1 | CSARAPSADQPQHF | TGCAGTGCTAGAGCTCCATCTGCAGATCAGCCCCAGCATTTT
TRBJ2-7 | TRBD1 | many | TRBV11-2 | CASSRTGSGSSSEQYF | TGTGCCAGCAGCAGGACAGGGTCCGGGAGTTCTTCCGAGCAGTACTTC
TRBJ1-4 | - | - | TRBV4-3 | CASSQEGANEKLFF | TGCGCCAGCAGCCAAGAGGGGGCAAATGAAAAACTGTTTTTT
TRBJ2-7 | TRBD2 | many | TRBV10-1 | CASTDGRWQPTTFTYEQYF | TGCGCCAGCACCGACGGGAGGTGGCAGCCAACCACTTTTACCTACGAGCAGTACTTC
TRBJ1-2 | TRBD1 | many | TRBV29-1 | CSVSDETGERGYGYTF | TGCAGCGTCTCCGATGAGACAGGGGAGAGGGGCTATGGCTACACCTTC
TRBJ2-1 | - | few | TRBV7-8 | CASSLDIHNEQFF | TGTGCCAGCAGCTTAGACATCCACAATGAGCAGTTCTTC
TRBJ1-1 | TRBD1 | few | TRBV6-2/TRBV6-3 | CASSYRQGRDTEAFF | TGTGCCAGCAGTTACAGACAGGGGAGGGACACTGAAGCTTTCTTT
TRBJ1-1 | TRBD1 | many | TRBV7-9 | CASNLGQGATEAFF | TGTGCCAGCAACCTCGGACAGGGGGCCACTGAAGCTTTCTTT